The next 8 T cell receptor beta chains were all read from a single sample in a study of T-cell memory formation after mild COVID-19. TCRdb reprocessed the 5' RACE reads via MiXCR and lists one record per CDR3 protein. The table records under 450,000 distinct CDR3 sequences, under 15% of them present only once. The sequenced material came from PBMCs or a T cell subset sorted from them (not recorded which). The source of these receptors is a man between 18 and 35 years old who had mild COVID-19 (a few samples of this study predate the infection). Cell type and time point are not known.

This clonotype was observed a few times. The chain is built from TRBV6-5 and TRBJ1-4, with 8 bases identical to TRBD1. The CDR3 totals 17 residues. Unmatched junction bases numbered 13, after V lost 6 bases and J lost 4 bases. Per germline, CDR1 MNHEY and CDR2 SVGAGI. The CDR3 sequence is CASRFRHGQGVNEKLFF. CDR3 in DNA: TGTGCCAGCAGATTCCGACACGGACAGGGAGTTAATGAAAAACTGTTTTTT.

This clonotype was recorded a few times. This rearrangement joins TRBV12-3 or TRBV12-4 to TRBJ1-2; D is perhaps TRBD1 (6 bases). This CDR3 has 14 residues. V lost 3 bases, J lost 8 bases, and 16 bases lay in between. The CDR3 is CASSFKQGNRGYTF. The CDR3 nucleotides are TGTGCCAGCAGTTTCAAACAGGGAAATCGCGGCTACACCTTC.

This clonotype was counted a few times. V gene TRBV6-6 combines with J gene TRBJ1-1, with no clear D. The V gene's germline CDR1 is MNHNY and CDR2 SVGAGI (reference sequence). V was shortened by 6 bases and J by 1 base, with 9 bases between the two germline ends. This CDR3 spans 13 amino acids. The CDR3 region has the DNA TGTGCCAGCAGAGGGTTCGCGAACACTGAAGCTTTCTTT. Amino acids: CASRGFANTEAFF.

This chain connects TRBV6-2 or TRBV6-3 to TRBJ1-5; 7 positions agree with TRBD1. V lost 4 bases and J lost 3; bases outside the gene matches: 12. The germline gives CDR1 MNHEY, CDR2 SVGEGT. The CDR3 length is 17 residues. The CDR3 nucleotides are TGTGCCAGCAGTTTGGACAGGCGAGCCCTGTTCAATCAGCCCCAGCATTTT. Protein sequence: CASSLDRRALFNQPQHF.

This clonotype was counted a few times. The CDR3 region has the DNA TGTGCCAGCAGTGAAGCGCTTCCGGACAGTTCCAAAAACATTCAGTACTTC. It yields the protein CASSEALPDSSKNIQYF. The chain has TRBV6-1 and TRBJ2-4, with a weak D call TRBD1 (6 bases). Germline values: CDR1 MNHNS, CDR2 SASEGT. CDR3 length: 17 residues. Trimming cost V 0 bases and J 2 bases, with 14 bases left between them.

This chain links TRBV5-5 with TRBJ2-5; D might be TRBD2 (7 bases). Trimming cost V 3 bases and J 4 bases, with 16 bases left between them. Per germline, CDR1 SGHKS and CDR2 YYEKEE (reference sequence). This CDR3 comprises 15 residues. In DNA form, the CDR3 reads TGTGCCAGCAGCTCGGGGGGCCCCCCGCCAGAGACCCAGTACTTC. Its translation is CASSSGGPPPETQYF.

This chain connects TRBV12-3 or TRBV12-4 to TRBJ2-5; the match to TRBD2 covers 7 bases. The V segment lost 7 bases and the J segment 3 bases; nucleotides outside the gene matches: 5. The CDR3 length is 13 residues. The CDR3 is CASIKTSEETQYF. The CDR3 DNA reads as TGTGCCAGCATCAAAACTAGCGAAGAGACCCAGTACTTC.

V and J are TRBV11-2 and TRBJ2-3, with TRBD1 identical over 10 bases. The CDR3 spans 15 residues. The germline CDR1 and CDR2 sequences are SGHAT and FQNNGV. Trimming cost V 4 bases and J 5 bases; bases outside gene matches: 6. This chain's CDR3 is CASSSRDRGVDTQYF. CDR3 in DNA: TGTGCCAGCAGCTCCCGGGACAGGGGTGTAGATACGCAGTATTTT.